One and the same sample provided the 19 T cell receptor beta chains below, sequenced in a study of blood T cell repertoires in COVID-19. Clones were sequenced by immunoSEQ multiplex PCR, and TCRdb holds only the in-frame ones, with some missing. Of over 150,000 clones in the sample, 91% were seen once. The sample was peripheral blood. These receptors all come from a man between 50 and 59 years old with acute or convalescent COVID-19.

The J gene is TRBJ2-2, the V gene TRBV3-1 (or the pseudogene TRBV3-2); 10 bases align to TRBD2. This CDR3 has 16 amino acids. V lost 3 bases, J lost 0 bases, and 1 base stayed unmatched. CDR1 and CDR2 (germline): LGHDT, YNNKEL (reference sequence). CDR3 DNA sequence: TGTGCCAGCAGCCATAGCGGGGGGTCGAACACCGGGGAGCTGTTTTTT. Translated: CASSHSGGSNTGELFF.

This clone was found a few times. The chain uses TRBV3-1 (or the pseudogene TRBV3-2) and TRBJ2-1; weak D call: TRBD2 (7 bases). The germline CDR1 and CDR2 sequences are LGHDT and YNNKEL (reference sequence). The length of the CDR3 is 16 residues. Trimming removed 3 bases at V and 8 bases at J, with 20 bases between. CDR3 in DNA: TGTGCCAGCAGCCACCCAACCGGGGGGCCGGCCGATGAGCAGTTCTTC. Translation gives CASSHPTGGPADEQFF.

The chain combines TRBV6-5 with TRBJ2-1; 7 nucleotides match TRBD2. There are 15 residues in the CDR3. The V gene's germline CDR1 is MNHEY and CDR2 SVGAGI. V shed 7 bases and J 9 bases; nucleotides not matched to a gene: 15. CDR3 DNA sequence: TGTGCCAGCATCAGCGGGACCCCTTACAATGGTGAGCAGTTCTTC. Protein sequence: CASISGTPYNGEQFF.

This clone appeared a single time. V gene TRBV6-5 combines with J gene TRBJ1-1; D is unresolved. Trimming took off 0 bases at V and 1 base at J, with 6 bases between the two ends. CDR1 is MNHEY, CDR2 SVGAGI, per germline. The CDR3 extends over 14 amino acids. The CDR3 DNA reads as TGTGCCAGCAGTTACTCCGGGTCGAACACTGAAGCTTTCTTT. It codes for CASSYSGSNTEAFF.

The chain employs TRBV6-5 and TRBJ1-2; tentatively, D is TRBD1 (6 bases). CDR1 is MNHEY, CDR2 SVGAGI, per germline. The CDR3 length is 14 residues. With 8 bases removed from V and 8 bases from J, the gap between germline ends came to 21 bases. The CDR3 nucleotides read TGTGCCAGCCACGACAGCTGGGACACGGGAGGCTACACCTTC. Its translation: CASHDSWDTGGYTF.

The count of this clone is one. V is TRBV2 and J is TRBJ2-4, with D possibly being TRBD1 (6 bases). The CDR3 loop spans 14 amino acids. V lost 5 bases to trimming and J lost 7 bases, with 15 bases between them. Germline values: CDR1 SNHLY, CDR2 FYNNEI. The chain's CDR3 is CASSRTVSGNIQYF. CDR3 coding DNA: TGTGCCAGCAGTAGGACAGTCTCGGGGAACATTCAGTACTTC.

This chain joins TRBV3-1 (or the pseudogene TRBV3-2) and TRBJ2-7; a weak D match, TRBD2 (6 bases). V was clipped by 4 bases and J by 6 bases, with 16 bases between them. This CDR3 contains 14 residues. Germline CDR1 reads LGHDT; CDR2 reads YNNKEL (reference sequence). In DNA, the CDR3 is TGTGCCAGCAGCCCTGGGACTTGGCGGCCCGAGCAGTACTTC. This gives the protein CASSPGTWRPEQYF.

The chain is built from TRBV7-2 and TRBJ2-7, with 8 bases matching TRBD1. Germline values: CDR1 SGHTA, CDR2 FQGNSA. The CDR3 is made up of 13 amino acids. The V segment lost 6 bases and the J segment 4 bases; nucleotides outside the gene matches: 5. For the CDR3, the DNA is TGTGCCAGCAGTTACGACAGGGGTTACGAGCAGTACGTC. Its protein is CASSYDRGYEQYV.

The V and J genes are TRBV11-1 and TRBJ2-1; 10 bases agree with TRBD1. This CDR3 has 15 amino acids. CDR1 is SGHAT and CDR2 is FQDESV in the germline V gene (reference sequence). Trimming cost V 5 bases and J 7 bases; bases outside gene matches: 8. CDR3 coding DNA: TGTGCCAGCAGCATGTGGACAGGGGGAAAGAATGAGCAGTTCTTC. Protein product: CASSMWTGGKNEQFF.

This chain connects TRBV19 to TRBJ2-6; 10 nucleotides line up with TRBD1. The CDR3 is made up of 18 amino acids. Unmatched junction bases numbered 6, after V lost 4 bases and J lost 0 bases. CDR1 LNHDA and CDR2 SQIVND come from the germline V gene (reference sequence). The CDR3 is CASSRDRGQPSGANVLTF. CDR3 bases: TGTGCCAGTAGTAGGGACAGGGGCCAACCCTCTGGGGCCAACGTCCTGACTTTC.

The chain joins TRBV3-1 (or the pseudogene TRBV3-2) to TRBJ1-2; 9 nucleotides align to TRBD1. CDR3 length: 13 amino acids. The J segment lost 14 bases and the V segment lost 1 base, leaving 8 bases of the junction unmatched. Germline V lookup: CDR1 LGHDT, CDR2 YNNKEL (reference sequence). The DNA of the CDR3 is TGTGCCAGCAGCCAAGGGGACAGGGAGGGAGATACCTTC. Protein: CASSQGDREGDTF.

A word on this clone: A read error may produce the germline difference seen at one junction end. The chain joins TRBV7-7 to TRBJ2-2, with D possibly matching TRBD2 (5 bases). The germline gives CDR1 SSHAT, CDR2 FNYEAQ (reference sequence). This CDR3 is built from 15 residues. The DNA of the CDR3 is TGTGCTAGCAGCTTAGCGCCATTTAGTGCTGGGGAGCTGTTTTTT. Protein sequence: CASSLAPFSAGELFF.

The chain joins TRBV25-1 to TRBJ1-1; tentative D call: TRBD1 (5 bases). Germline CDR1 reads MGHDK; CDR2 reads SYGVNS. V shed 2 bases and J shed 4 bases, with 8 bases lying between them. This CDR3 comprises 13 residues. The CDR3 DNA reads TGTGCCAGCAGTGAAGTCGGGGGCACTGAAGCTTTCTTT. Amino acids: CASSEVGGTEAFF.

This chain joins TRBV10-3 and TRBJ1-1; D is possibly TRBD1 (6 bases). CDR3 length: 14 residues. The V end was cut by 2 bases, the J end by 5 bases, with 12 bases between. Germline lookup yields CDR1 ENHRY and CDR2 SYGVKD. CDR3 in amino acids: CAISEGGARTEAFF. The CDR3, as DNA: TGTGCCATCAGTGAGGGGGGGGCTCGGACTGAAGCTTTCTTT.

The chain has TRBV6-1 and TRBJ2-2; 8 nucleotides match TRBD1. The V segment lost 4 bases and the J segment 5 bases; nucleotides outside the gene matches: 9. The CDR3 is 16 residues long. Germline V gene data show CDR1 as MNHNS and CDR2 as SASEGT. The CDR3 loop is CASSGATGVGTGELFF. As DNA, the CDR3 is TGTGCCAGCAGTGGGGCGACAGGGGTGGGGACCGGGGAGCTGTTTTTT.

The chain links TRBV2 to TRBJ2-5; TRBD1 agrees at 8 bases. The CDR3 loop spans 13 amino acids. Germline values: CDR1 SNHLY, CDR2 FYNNEI. Losses at the gene ends were 7 bases for V and 3 bases for J; bases not matched to a gene: 4. The CDR3, as DNA: TGTGCCAGCACCGGACAGGGAAAAGAGACCCAGTACTTC. It encodes CASTGQGKETQYF.

The V and J genes are TRBV7-2 and TRBJ1-3; perhaps TRBD1 as D (6 bases). The CDR3 has 16 residues. Trimming stripped 2 bases from V and 0 bases from J, with 11 bases between. Germline CDR1 is SGHTA and CDR2 is FQGNSA. CDR3 sequence: CASSLPRTASGNTIYF. DNA of the CDR3: TGTGCCAGCAGCTTACCCCGGACAGCCTCTGGAAACACCATATATTTT.

In its sample, this clone was seen once. This chain links TRBV4-3 with TRBJ1-1; TRBD1 agrees at 11 bases. The V gene end was trimmed by 3 bases and the J gene end by 4 bases; junction bases not matched to a gene: 7. CDR1 is LGHNA and CDR2 is YSLEER in the germline V gene. The CDR3 is made up of 16 amino acids. The CDR3 region has the DNA TGCGCCAGCAGCCAGGACAGGGGGCGCCCGAGCACTGAAGCTTTCTTT. Protein product: CASSQDRGRPSTEAFF.

CDR3 nucleotide sequence: TGTGCCAGCTCCTCTGGGGGGACAGGGAATGAGCAGTACGTC. This sequence encodes CASSSGGTGNEQYV. The genes are TRBV5-8 and TRBJ2-7, with 9 nucleotides matching TRBD1. The junction had 12 bases not matched to a gene; V was cut back by 7 bases and J by 7 bases. Germline assignment: CDR1 SGHTS and CDR2 YDEGEE. There are 14 residues in the CDR3.